This TCR beta chain was found in a study of blood T cell repertoires in COVID-19. Turning to the study itself: From the United States, Italy and Spain came samples of acute and convalescent COVID-19. PBMCs, B-cell-depleted T cells, or T cells were the source of the cDNA or gDNA that made up the material.

Methods used by the authors: From reference gene primer amplification, estimates of nucleated cell counts were derived. Assay used: immunoSEQ multiplex PCR; TCRdb lists only in-frame clones, some missing. D and trimming come from the DNA, and the V and J calls and clone size come from that table. The top ten clones hold around 3.2% of a sample with roughly 150,000 clones, around 80% of them seen once. This clone has only a few counts. Recovered participants had two consecutive negative NP/OP PCR tests, healthcare professional clearance, or symptom resolution. Germline V gene data show CDR1 as MNHNY and CDR2 as SVGAGI (reference sequence). Trimming left V 6 bases short and J 0 bases short, with 11 bases between. The CDR3 is 15 amino acids.

The source of this sequence is a woman aged 60-75 years who had recovered from COVID-19. The chain has TRBV6-6 and TRBJ2-2; possible D gene TRBD2, 7 bases. The sequencing sample was made of PBMCs or T cells enriched from blood (not recorded which). CDR3 nucleotides: TGTGCCAGCAGCCCGGGGGGCGCGAACACCGGGGAGCTGTTTTTT. Protein sequence: CASSPGGANTGELFF.